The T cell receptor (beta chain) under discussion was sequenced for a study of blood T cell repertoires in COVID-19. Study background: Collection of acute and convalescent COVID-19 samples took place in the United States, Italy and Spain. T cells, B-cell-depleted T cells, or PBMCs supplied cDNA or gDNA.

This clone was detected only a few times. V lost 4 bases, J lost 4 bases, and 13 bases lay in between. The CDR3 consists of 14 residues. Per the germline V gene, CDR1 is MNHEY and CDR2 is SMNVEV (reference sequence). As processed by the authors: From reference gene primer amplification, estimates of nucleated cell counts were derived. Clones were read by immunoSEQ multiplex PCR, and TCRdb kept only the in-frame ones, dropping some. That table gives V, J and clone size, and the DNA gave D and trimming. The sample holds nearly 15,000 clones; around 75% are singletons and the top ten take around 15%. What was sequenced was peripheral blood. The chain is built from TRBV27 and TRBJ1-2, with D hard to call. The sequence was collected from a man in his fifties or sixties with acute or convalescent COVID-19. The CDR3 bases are TGTGCCAGCAGTTCACTAGGCCCAGTCTATGGCTACACCTTC. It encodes CASSSLGPVYGYTF.